This TCR beta chain comes out of a study of lymphopenia after photon versus proton radiotherapy. Overall study results and limits: Survival link was tested only in deceased patients; proton benefit remains a possibility. After the lymphocyte nadir, photon-treated repertoires showed oligoclonal expansion, especially of CD8+ Temra cells.

V was clipped by 1 base and J by 0 bases, with 6 bases between them. This CDR3 spans 14 amino acids. In germline, CDR1 is MNHEY, CDR2 SMNVEV (reference sequence). As concerns this clone: Its antigen remains unknown.

Method: immunoSEQ multiplex PCR; TCRdb's copy keeps in-frame clones and lacks some. The repertoire includes approximately 22,000 clones, 85% of them detected once, and under 20% sits in the top ten. The source was peripheral blood, collected from a patient treated with photon-based radiotherapy. The chain uses TRBV27 and TRBJ1-1; D remains ambiguous. The TCR sequence derives from a man between 60 and 75 years old with pancreatic cancer. The CDR3 DNA reads TGTGCCAGCAGTTTATTGGGGATGAACACTGAAGCTTTCTTT. It yields the protein CASSLLGMNTEAFF.